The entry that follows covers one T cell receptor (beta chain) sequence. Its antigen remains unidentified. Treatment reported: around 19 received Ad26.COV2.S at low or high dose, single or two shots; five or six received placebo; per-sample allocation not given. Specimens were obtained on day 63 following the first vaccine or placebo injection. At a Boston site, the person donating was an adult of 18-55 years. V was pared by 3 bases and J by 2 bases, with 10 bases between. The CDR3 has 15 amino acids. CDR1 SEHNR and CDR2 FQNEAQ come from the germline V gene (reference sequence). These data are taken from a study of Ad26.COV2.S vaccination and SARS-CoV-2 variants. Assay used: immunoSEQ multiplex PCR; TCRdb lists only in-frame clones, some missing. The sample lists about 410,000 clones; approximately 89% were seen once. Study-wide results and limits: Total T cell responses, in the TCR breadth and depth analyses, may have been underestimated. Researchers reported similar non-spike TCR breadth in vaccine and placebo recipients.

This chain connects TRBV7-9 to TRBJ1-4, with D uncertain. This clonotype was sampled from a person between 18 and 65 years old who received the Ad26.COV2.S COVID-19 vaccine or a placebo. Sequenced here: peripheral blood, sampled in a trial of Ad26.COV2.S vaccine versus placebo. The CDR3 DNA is TGTGCCAGCAGCTTGGGAATAGGCACTAATGAAAAACTGTTTTTT. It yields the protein CASSLGIGTNEKLFF.